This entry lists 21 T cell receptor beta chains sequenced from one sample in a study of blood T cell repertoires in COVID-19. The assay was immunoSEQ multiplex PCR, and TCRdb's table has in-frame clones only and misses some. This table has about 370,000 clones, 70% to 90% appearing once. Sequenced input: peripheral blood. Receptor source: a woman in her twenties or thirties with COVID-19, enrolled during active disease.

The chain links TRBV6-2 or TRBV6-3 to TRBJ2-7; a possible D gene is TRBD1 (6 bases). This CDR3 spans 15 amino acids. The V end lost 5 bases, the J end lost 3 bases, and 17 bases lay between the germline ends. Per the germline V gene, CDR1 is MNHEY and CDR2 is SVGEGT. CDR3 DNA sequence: TGTGCCAGCAGTCCCTCTTTCAGGGGTGTCTACGAGCAGTACTTC. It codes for CASSPSFRGVYEQYF.

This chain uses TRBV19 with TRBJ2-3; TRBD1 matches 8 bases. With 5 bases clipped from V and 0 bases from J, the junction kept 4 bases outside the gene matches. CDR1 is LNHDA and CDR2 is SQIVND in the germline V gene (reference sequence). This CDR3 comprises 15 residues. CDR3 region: CASSAGTGSTDTQYF. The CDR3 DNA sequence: TGTGCCAGTAGTGCCGGGACAGGCAGCACAGATACGCAGTATTTT.

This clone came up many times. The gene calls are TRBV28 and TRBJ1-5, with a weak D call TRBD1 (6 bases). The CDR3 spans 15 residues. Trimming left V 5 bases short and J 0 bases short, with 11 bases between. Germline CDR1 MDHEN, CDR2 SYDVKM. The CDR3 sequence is CASSPQGFSNQPQHF. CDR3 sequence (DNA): TGTGCCAGCAGTCCCCAGGGGTTTAGCAATCAGCCCCAGCATTTT.

CDR3 coding DNA: TGTGCCAGCAGCCACCAGGGGGATACGCAGTATTTT. It encodes CASSHQGDTQYF. V and J are TRBV11-2 and TRBJ2-3; D might be TRBD1 (6 bases). There are 12 residues in the CDR3. Per the germline V gene, CDR1 is SGHAT and CDR2 is FQNNGV. Trimming pared 5 bases from V and 6 bases from J, leaving 9 bases between.

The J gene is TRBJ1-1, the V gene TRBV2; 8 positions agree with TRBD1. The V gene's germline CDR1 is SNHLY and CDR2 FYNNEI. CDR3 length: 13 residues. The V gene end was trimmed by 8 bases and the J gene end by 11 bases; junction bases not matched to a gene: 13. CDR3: CASGVVAGGFAFF. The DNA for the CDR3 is TGTGCCAGCGGGGTGGTGGCAGGGGGCTTTGCTTTCTTT.

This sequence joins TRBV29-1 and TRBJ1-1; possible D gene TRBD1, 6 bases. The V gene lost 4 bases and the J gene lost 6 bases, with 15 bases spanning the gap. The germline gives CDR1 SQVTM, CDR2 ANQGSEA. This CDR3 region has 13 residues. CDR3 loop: CSVVLFGQPEAFF. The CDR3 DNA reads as TGCAGCGTTGTTCTTTTCGGACAGCCTGAAGCTTTCTTT.

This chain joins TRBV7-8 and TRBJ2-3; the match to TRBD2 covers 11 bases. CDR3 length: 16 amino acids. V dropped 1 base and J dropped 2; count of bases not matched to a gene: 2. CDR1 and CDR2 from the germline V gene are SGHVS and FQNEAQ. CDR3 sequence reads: CASSLGGLADTDTQYF. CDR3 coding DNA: TGTGCCAGCAGCTTAGGGGGACTAGCGGACACAGATACGCAGTATTTT.

In nucleotides, the CDR3 is TGTGCCAGCAGTTTAGGGACTAGCGGGGCTAGCACAGATACGCAGTATTTT. Translation gives CASSLGTSGASTDTQYF. V and J are TRBV6-2 or TRBV6-3 and TRBJ2-3; 13 bases are a match to TRBD2. The CDR3 covers 17 residues. The trim removed 4 bases at V and 0 bases at J, leaving 4 bases unmatched. The germline gives CDR1 MNHEY, CDR2 SVGEGT.

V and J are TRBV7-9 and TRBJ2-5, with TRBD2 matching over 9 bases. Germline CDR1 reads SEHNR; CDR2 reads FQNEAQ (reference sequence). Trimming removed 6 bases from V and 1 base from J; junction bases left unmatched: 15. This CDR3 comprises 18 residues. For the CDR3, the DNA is TGTGCCAGCAGTCCCGGGCTAGCGGGACCTAACTTCCAAGAGACCCAGTACTTC. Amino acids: CASSPGLAGPNFQETQYF. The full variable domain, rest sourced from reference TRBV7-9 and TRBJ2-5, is DTGVSQNPRHKITKRGQNVTFRCDPISEHNRLYWYRQTLGQGPEFLTYFQNEAQLEKSRLLSDRFSAERPKGSFSTLEIQRTEQGDSAMYLCASSPGLAGPNFQETQYFGPGTRLLVL.

The CDR3 sequence: CASSVGGTGEAFF. The CDR3 DNA reads TGTGCCAGCAGCGTAGGGGGGACAGGCGAAGCTTTCTTT. The chain has TRBV9 and TRBJ1-1, with 8 bases fitting TRBD1. The CDR3 covers 13 residues. CDR1 SGDLS and CDR2 YYNGEE come from the germline V gene. The V and J ends lost 0 bases and 8 bases, in that order; junction bases with no gene match: 3.

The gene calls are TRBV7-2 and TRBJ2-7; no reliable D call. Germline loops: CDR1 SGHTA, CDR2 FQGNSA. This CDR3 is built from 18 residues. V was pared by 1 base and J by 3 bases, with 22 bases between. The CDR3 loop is CASSLEFPGRPRLYEQYF. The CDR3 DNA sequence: TGTGCCAGCAGCTTAGAATTTCCGGGTCGGCCGCGCCTCTACGAGCAGTACTTC.

CDR3 sequence (DNA): TGTGCCAGCAGTGACTCCCGGTACCAAGAGACCCAGTACTTC. Encoded protein: CASSDSRYQETQYF. The chain combines TRBV2 with TRBJ2-5; D is unresolved. Trimming cost V 3 bases and J 0 bases, with 8 bases left between them. CDR3 size: 14 residues. Germline CDR1 is SNHLY and CDR2 is FYNNEI.

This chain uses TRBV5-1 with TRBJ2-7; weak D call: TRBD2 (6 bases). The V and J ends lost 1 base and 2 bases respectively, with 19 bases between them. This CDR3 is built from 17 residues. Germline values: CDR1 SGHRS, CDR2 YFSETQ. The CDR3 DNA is TGCGCCAGCAGCTTGAGGTCAGTACCGCCGGGGGCCTACGAGCAGTACTTC. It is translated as CASSLRSVPPGAYEQYF. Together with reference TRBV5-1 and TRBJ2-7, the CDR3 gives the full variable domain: KAGVTQTPRYLIKTRGQQVTLSCSPISGHRSVSWYQQTPGQGLQFLFEYFSETQRNKGNFPGRFSGRQFSNSRSEMNVSTLELGDSALYLCASSLRSVPPGAYEQYFGPGTRLTVT.

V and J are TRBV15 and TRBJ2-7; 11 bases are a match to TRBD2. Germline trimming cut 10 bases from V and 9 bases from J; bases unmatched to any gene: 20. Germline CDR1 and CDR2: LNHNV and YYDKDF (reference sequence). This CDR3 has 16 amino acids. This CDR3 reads CARGTTGTSGTLGQYV. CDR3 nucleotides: TGTGCCAGGGGGACAACCGGGACTAGCGGAACTTTAGGGCAGTACGTC.

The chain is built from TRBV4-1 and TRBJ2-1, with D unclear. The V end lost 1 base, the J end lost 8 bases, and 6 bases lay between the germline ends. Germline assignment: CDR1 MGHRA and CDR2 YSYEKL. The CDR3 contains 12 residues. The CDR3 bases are TGCGCCAGCAGCCAAGGGTCAGATGAGCAGTTCTTC. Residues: CASSQGSDEQFF.

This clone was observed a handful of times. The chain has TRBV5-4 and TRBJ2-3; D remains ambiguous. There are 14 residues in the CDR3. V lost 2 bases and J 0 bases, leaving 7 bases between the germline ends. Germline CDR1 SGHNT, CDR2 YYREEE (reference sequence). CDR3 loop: CASSFYHSTDTQYF. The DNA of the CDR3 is TGTGCCAGCAGCTTCTATCATAGCACAGATACGCAGTATTTT.

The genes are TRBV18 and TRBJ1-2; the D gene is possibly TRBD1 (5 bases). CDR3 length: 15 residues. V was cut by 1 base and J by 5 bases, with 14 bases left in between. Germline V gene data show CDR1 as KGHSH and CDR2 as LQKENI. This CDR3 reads CASSPRQSGRYGYTF. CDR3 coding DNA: TGTGCCAGCTCACCACGACAGTCCGGCAGGTATGGCTACACCTTC. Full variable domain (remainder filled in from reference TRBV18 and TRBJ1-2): NAGVMQNPRHLVRRRGQEARLRCSPMKGHSHVYWYRQLPEEGLKFMVYLQKENIIDESGMPKERFSAEFPKEGPSILRIQQVVRGDSAAYFCASSPRQSGRYGYTFGSGTRLTVV.

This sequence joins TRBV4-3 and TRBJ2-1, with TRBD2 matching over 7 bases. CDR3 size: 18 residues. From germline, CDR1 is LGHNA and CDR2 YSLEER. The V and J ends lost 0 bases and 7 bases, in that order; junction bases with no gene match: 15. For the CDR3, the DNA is TGCGCCAGCAGCCAAGAGTTGGGGCTAGCGGACATACCGAATGAGCAGTTCTTC. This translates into CASSQELGLADIPNEQFF.

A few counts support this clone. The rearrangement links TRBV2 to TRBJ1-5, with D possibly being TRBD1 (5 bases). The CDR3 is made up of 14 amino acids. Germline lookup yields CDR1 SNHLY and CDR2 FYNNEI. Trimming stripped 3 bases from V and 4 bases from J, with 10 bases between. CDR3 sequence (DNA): TGTGCCAGCAGTGAGGTCAACAGGAATCAGCCCCAGCATTTT. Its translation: CASSEVNRNQPQHF. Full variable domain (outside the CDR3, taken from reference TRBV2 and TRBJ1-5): EPEVTQTPSHQVTQMGQEVILRCVPISNHLYFYWYRQILGQKVEFLVSFYNNEISEKSEIFDDQFSVERPDGSNFTLKIRSTKLEDSAMYFCASSEVNRNQPQHFGDGTRLSIL.

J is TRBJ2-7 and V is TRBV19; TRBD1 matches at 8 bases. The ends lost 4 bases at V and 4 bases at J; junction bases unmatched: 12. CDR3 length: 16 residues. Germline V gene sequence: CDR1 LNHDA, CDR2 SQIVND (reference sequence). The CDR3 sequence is CASSNLPGTGDYEQYF. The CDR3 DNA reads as TGTGCCAGTAGTAACCTTCCTGGGACAGGTGATTACGAGCAGTACTTC.

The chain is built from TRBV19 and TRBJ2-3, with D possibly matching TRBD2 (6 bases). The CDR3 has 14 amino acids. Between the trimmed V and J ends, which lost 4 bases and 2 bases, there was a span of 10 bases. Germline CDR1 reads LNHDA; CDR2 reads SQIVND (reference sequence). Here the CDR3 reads CASSSPGVTDTQYF. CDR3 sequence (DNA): TGTGCCAGTAGTAGCCCGGGGGTCACAGATACGCAGTATTTT.